These 27 T cell receptor beta chains were all obtained from the same sample, sequenced in a study of identical twins. TCRdb called the 5' RACE reads again in MiXCR, with one record for every CDR3 protein. The sample has some 570,000 distinct CDR3 sequences, about a fifth seen once; the top ten hold around 0.47%. These data also formed part of another study, on yellow fever vaccine responses in identical twins.

The sequenced sample consisted of CD4+ T cells sorted from blood. The receptors shown here come from a woman younger than 35 in good health.

This sequence joins TRBV15 and TRBJ2-5; D is perhaps TRBD1 (6 bases). Trimming shortened V by 5 bases and J by 3 bases, and 10 bases separated the two germline ends. Germline CDR1 reads LNHNV; CDR2 reads YYDKDF (reference sequence). The CDR3 contains 13 residues. The DNA of the CDR3 is TGTGCCACCAGCGGACAGTCAAAAGAGACCCAGTACTTC. It yields the protein CATSGQSKETQYF.

This clonotype was seen only a few times. The chain recombines TRBV5-5 with TRBJ2-1; D may be TRBD2 (6 bases). V was cut by 4 bases and J by 12 bases, with 11 bases left in between. Germline CDR1 SGHKS, CDR2 YYEKEE (reference sequence). The CDR3 covers 11 residues. CDR3 bases: TGTGCCAGCAGCGGAGGGCCTAGGCAGTTCTTC. It yields the protein CASSGGPRQFF.

This clonotype came up a few times. CDR3 bases: TGTGCCAGCAGGCTGGGAGTTGGTACCGGGGAGCTGTTTTTT. Amino acid sequence: CASRLGVGTGELFF. This chain links TRBV11-2 with TRBJ2-2; perhaps TRBD2 as D (5 bases). There are 14 residues in the CDR3. Trimming removed 6 bases from V and 5 bases from J, with 13 bases in between. The germline CDR1 and CDR2 sequences are SGHAT and FQNNGV.

This clonotype turned up a few times. V gene TRBV11-2 combines with J gene TRBJ2-7; TRBD2 matches at 8 bases. After removal of 3 bases from V and 5 bases from J, the junction contained 3 bases not matched to a gene. Germline values: CDR1 SGHAT, CDR2 FQNNGV. This CDR3 region has 13 residues. As DNA, the CDR3 is TGTGCCAGCAGCTTTCTAGCGGGTAACGAGCAGTACGTC. Its protein is CASSFLAGNEQYV.

This chain connects TRBV19 to TRBJ2-3, with D maybe TRBD2 (6 bases). The CDR3 length is 13 residues. Trimming cost V 2 bases and J 8 bases, with 11 bases left between them. Germline V CDR1 and CDR2: LNHDA, SQIVND (reference sequence). The CDR3 DNA sequence: TGTGCCAGTAGTATATTAGCGGAAACTACGCAGTATTTT. Its protein is CASSILAETTQYF.

J is TRBJ2-2 and V is TRBV12-3 or TRBV12-4; 9 bases are shared with TRBD2. The CDR3 covers 16 residues. V gave up 7 bases and J gave up 5 bases; unmatched junction bases: 11. The CDR3 loop is CASTRRGGLATGELFF. The CDR3, as DNA: TGTGCCAGCACACGGAGGGGGGGACTAGCTACCGGGGAGCTGTTTTTT.

V and J are TRBV5-1 and TRBJ2-5; unclear D gene. CDR3 size: 15 residues. V was pared by 4 bases and J by 2 bases, with 15 bases between. Germline lookup yields CDR1 SGHRS and CDR2 YFSETQ. The CDR3, as DNA: TGCGCCAGCAGCCCTACCCCAATCGCGCAAGAGACCCAGTACTTC. Amino acid sequence: CASSPTPIAQETQYF. Full variable domain (remainder filled in from reference TRBV5-1 and TRBJ2-5): KAGVTQTPRYLIKTRGQQVTLSCSPISGHRSVSWYQQTPGQGLQFLFEYFSETQRNKGNFPGRFSGRQFSNSRSEMNVSTLELGDSALYLCASSPTPIAQETQYFGPGTRLLVL.

This clonotype was detected ten times or more. The chain employs TRBV4-2 and TRBJ2-1, with D possibly being TRBD2 (6 bases). Trimming removed 0 bases from V and 0 bases from J, with 12 bases in between. The CDR3 runs 17 residues. CDR1 and CDR2 (germline): LGHNA, YNFKEQ. The CDR3 loop is CASSQDLGGGSYNEQFF. The CDR3 DNA follows: TGTGCCAGCAGCCAAGATCTGGGGGGAGGCTCCTACAATGAGCAGTTCTTC.

V gene TRBV20-1 combines with J gene TRBJ2-2; 14 bases line up with TRBD2. Trimming took 3 bases from V and 5 from J; bases not matched to a gene: 5. In germline, CDR1 is DFQATT, CDR2 SNEGSKA (reference sequence). This CDR3 is built from 16 residues. CDR3 in amino acids: CSARGTSGRVTGELFF. In DNA, the CDR3 is TGCAGTGCTAGGGGGACTAGCGGGAGAGTGACCGGGGAGCTGTTTTTT.

The rearrangement links TRBV25-1 to TRBJ2-1; a possible D gene is TRBD2 (6 bases). CDR3 size: 16 residues. Germline CDR1 reads MGHDK; CDR2 reads SYGVNS. With 5 bases removed from V and 0 bases from J, the gap between germline ends came to 14 bases. Here the CDR3 reads CASSPEGRGSYNEQFF. CDR3 sequence (DNA): TGTGCCAGCAGTCCGGAGGGGCGCGGCTCCTACAATGAGCAGTTCTTC.

This clonotype showed up many times. The rearrangement joins TRBV12-3 or TRBV12-4 to TRBJ2-2, with D tentatively TRBD1 (6 bases). The CDR3 is made up of 15 amino acids. Trimming removed 6 bases at V and 3 bases at J, with 14 bases between. The CDR3 spells CASRSGTGYTGELFF. CDR3 DNA sequence: TGTGCCAGCAGGTCGGGCACAGGGTACACCGGGGAGCTGTTTTTT.

This clonotype came up many times. V gene TRBV12-3 or TRBV12-4 combines with J gene TRBJ1-1; D is unclear. This CDR3 is built from 12 residues. V was cut by 3 bases and J by 3 bases, with 5 bases left in between. The CDR3 loop is CASSFGHTEAFF. CDR3 in DNA: TGTGCCAGCAGTTTTGGGCACACTGAAGCTTTCTTT.

The table lists this clonotype with a few counts. The rearrangement joins TRBV6-5 to TRBJ2-7, with 10 nucleotides matching TRBD2. V was clipped by 0 bases and J by 4 bases; unmatched bases: 6. The CDR3 is made up of 16 amino acids. CDR1 is MNHEY and CDR2 is SVGAGI in the germline V gene. The CDR3 protein is CASSYSMLAGAYEQYF. CDR3 nucleotides: TGTGCCAGCAGTTACTCGATGCTAGCGGGAGCTTACGAGCAGTACTTC.

The genes are TRBV12-3 or TRBV12-4 and TRBJ1-5, with D perhaps matching TRBD1 (6 bases). The CDR3 loop spans 14 amino acids. V lost 6 bases and J 9 bases, leaving 18 bases between the germline ends. This CDR3 reads CASSLPLTGRPQHF. CDR3 nucleotides: TGTGCCAGCAGCCTCCCCCTGACAGGTCGGCCCCAGCATTTT.

The V call is TRBV3-1, the J call TRBJ2-2; D not certain. The CDR3 is made up of 12 amino acids. Germline CDR1 and CDR2: LGHDT and YNNKEL (reference sequence). The V gene lost 3 bases and the J gene lost 7 bases, with 6 bases spanning the gap. This CDR3 is CASSHIGGELFF. CDR3 in DNA: TGTGCCAGCAGCCACATAGGCGGGGAGCTGTTTTTT.

The chain couples TRBV20-1 to TRBJ2-2; 8 nucleotides agree with TRBD1. The V gene's germline CDR1 is DFQATT and CDR2 SNEGSKA (reference sequence). V dropped 2 bases and J dropped 2; count of bases not matched to a gene: 7. The CDR3 is 16 residues long. CDR3 in DNA: TGCAGTGCTAGATCAGACAGGGGACATAACACCGGGGAGCTGTTTTTT. The encoded protein is CSARSDRGHNTGELFF.

This clonotype came up a few times. The V call is TRBV5-8, the J call TRBJ2-3; D ambiguous. Germline V lookup: CDR1 SGHTS, CDR2 YDEGEE. Trimming took 3 bases from V and 1 from J, leaving 12 bases between them. The CDR3 spans 15 residues. CDR3: CASSSQPGGTDTQYF. CDR3 coding DNA: TGTGCCAGCAGCTCTCAACCTGGGGGCACAGATACGCAGTATTTT.

The chain recombines TRBV25-1 with TRBJ2-5; weak D call: TRBD2 (5 bases). Trimming removed 3 bases from V and 4 bases from J, with 15 bases in between. The CDR3 has 15 residues. Germline loops: CDR1 MGHDK, CDR2 SYGVNS. The CDR3 DNA follows: TGTGCCAGCAGTGATGTAGAGGGTAATGGAGAGACCCAGTACTTC. Translated, it gives CASSDVEGNGETQYF.

Many counts were recorded for this clonotype. The chain uses TRBV12-3 or TRBV12-4 and TRBJ2-1; the match to TRBD2 covers 10 bases. This CDR3 comprises 19 residues. Trimming cost V 3 bases and J 6 bases; bases outside gene matches: 17. The DNA of the CDR3 is TGTGCCAGCAGTTTTTATGCTAGCGGGAGTTGGGAGGTTGCCAATGAGCAGTTCTTC. Its protein is CASSFYASGSWEVANEQFF.

The genes are TRBV3-1 and TRBJ2-5; 8 bases align to TRBD1. The CDR3 is 15 amino acids. Germline CDR1 LGHDT, CDR2 YNNKEL (reference sequence). V gave up 1 base and J gave up 5 bases; unmatched junction bases: 6. The CDR3: CASSQVGQGGETQYF. The CDR3 nucleotides read TGTGCCAGCAGCCAAGTAGGACAGGGTGGGGAGACCCAGTACTTC.

At least ten counts were recorded for this clonotype. J is TRBJ1-1 and V is TRBV12-3 or TRBV12-4; D is undetermined. Trimming pared 6 bases from V and 1 base from J, leaving 12 bases between. The CDR3 covers 14 residues. CDR3 loop: CASSSGLTNTEAFF. CDR3 coding DNA: TGTGCCAGCAGCTCCGGACTCACGAACACTGAAGCTTTCTTT.

The chain has TRBV6-1 and TRBJ2-1; the D gene is possibly TRBD2 (6 bases). This CDR3 contains 15 residues. V was clipped by 8 bases and J by 7 bases, with 21 bases between them. Germline V gene lookup returns CDR1 MNHNS and CDR2 SASEGT. CDR3 sequence: CASRGSPGEVNEQFF. The CDR3 bases are TGTGCCAGCCGCGGCAGTCCGGGGGAGGTTAATGAGCAGTTCTTC.

This clonotype appeared many times. The V gene is TRBV28, the J gene TRBJ2-3, with 7 bases lining up with TRBD2. Germline V gene sequence: CDR1 MDHEN, CDR2 SYDVKM. CDR3 length: 15 residues. Losses at the gene ends were 5 bases for V and 4 bases for J; bases not matched to a gene: 9. Here the CDR3 reads CASSLWGGDSDTQYF. In nucleotides, the CDR3 is TGTGCCAGCAGTCTCTGGGGGGGAGATTCAGATACGCAGTATTTT.

V and J are TRBV7-9 and TRBJ2-1; D remains unclear. V was clipped by 6 bases and J by 2 bases, with 11 bases between them. From germline, CDR1 is SEHNR and CDR2 FQNEAQ (reference sequence). The CDR3 has 14 amino acids. This chain's CDR3 is CASSHTSPYNEQFF. In DNA, the CDR3 is TGTGCCAGCAGTCATACAAGCCCCTACAATGAGCAGTTCTTC.

V and J are TRBV7-2 and TRBJ2-7; TRBD2 might be the D (6 bases). V dropped 1 base and J dropped 5 bases, with 18 bases sitting between them. CDR1 is SGHTA, CDR2 FQGNSA, per germline. The CDR3 is made up of 16 amino acids. CDR3 sequence reads: CASSLVGRDSKHEQYF. The CDR3 nucleotides read TGTGCCAGCAGCTTAGTTGGGCGGGACTCTAAACACGAGCAGTACTTC.

The chain joins TRBV20-1 to TRBJ2-1; TRBD2 aligns across 10 bases. The CDR3 has 15 residues. The junction had 8 bases not matched to a gene; V was cut back by 3 bases and J by 6 bases. Germline loops: CDR1 DFQATT, CDR2 SNEGSKA (reference sequence). The CDR3 region is CSASRAGGPFNEQFF. DNA for the CDR3: TGCAGTGCTAGTCGAGCGGGGGGGCCTTTCAATGAGCAGTTCTTC.

V and J are TRBV6-5 and TRBJ2-1; TRBD2 agrees at 12 bases. V shed 2 bases, J shed 5 bases, and the junction held 4 bases outside the gene matches. The CDR3 extends over 16 amino acids. In germline, CDR1 is MNHEY, CDR2 SVGAGI. The CDR3 sequence is CASSYSSSGGDNEQFF. The CDR3 nucleotides are TGTGCCAGCAGTTACAGCTCTAGCGGGGGGGACAATGAGCAGTTCTTC.